The table lists the clone carrying this T cell receptor (beta chain) with many counts. Amplification yielded TCR beta CDR3 regions, with RNA transcripts as the source. The study used the HTBI primer set for a first-round RT-PCR of the TCR CDR3. TCRdb re-derived calls from the multiplex PCR reads in MiXCR, one entry per CDR3 protein. Among approximately 330,000 distinct CDR3 sequences listed, roughly a fifth were seen once. These data are taken from a study of T cells in Graves' hyperthyroidism and ophthalmopathy. This CDR3 is 13 amino acids long. Germline CDR1 MDHEN, CDR2 SYDVKM. Trimming shortened V by 2 bases and J by 5 bases, and 9 bases separated the two germline ends.

The sequenced material came from blood. This clonotype was sampled from a woman in her forties or fifties with Graves' hyperthyroidism. The chain links TRBV28 to TRBJ1-1; D remains ambiguous. The CDR3 protein is CASSLASRTEAFF. As DNA, the CDR3 is TGTGCCAGCAGTTTAGCAAGCAGGACTGAAGCTTTCTTT.